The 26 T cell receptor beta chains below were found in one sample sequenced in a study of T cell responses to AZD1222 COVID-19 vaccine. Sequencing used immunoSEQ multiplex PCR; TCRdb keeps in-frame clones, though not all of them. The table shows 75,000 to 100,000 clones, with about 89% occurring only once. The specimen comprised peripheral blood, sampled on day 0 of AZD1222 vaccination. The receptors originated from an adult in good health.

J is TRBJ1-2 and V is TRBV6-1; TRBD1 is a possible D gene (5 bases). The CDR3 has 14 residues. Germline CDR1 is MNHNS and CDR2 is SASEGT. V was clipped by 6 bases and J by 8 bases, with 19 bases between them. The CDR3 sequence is CASRKTRDGVGYTF. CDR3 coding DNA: TGTGCCAGCAGAAAAACACGGGACGGCGTAGGCTACACCTTC.

CDR3 amino acids: CASSIDRGGGQGRLTEAFF. The CDR3 bases are TGTGCCAGTAGTATAGATCGAGGGGGAGGACAGGGGCGGCTTACTGAAGCTTTCTTT. The gene calls are TRBV19 and TRBJ1-1; 9 bases fit TRBD1. This CDR3 spans 19 amino acids. Per germline, CDR1 LNHDA and CDR2 SQIVND (reference sequence). V lost 0 bases and J lost 5; bases outside the gene matches: 16.

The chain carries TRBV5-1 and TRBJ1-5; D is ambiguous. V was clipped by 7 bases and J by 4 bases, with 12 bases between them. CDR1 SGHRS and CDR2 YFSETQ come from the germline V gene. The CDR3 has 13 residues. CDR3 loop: CASEGEKNQPQHF. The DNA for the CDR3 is TGCGCCAGCGAGGGAGAGAAGAATCAGCCCCAGCATTTT.

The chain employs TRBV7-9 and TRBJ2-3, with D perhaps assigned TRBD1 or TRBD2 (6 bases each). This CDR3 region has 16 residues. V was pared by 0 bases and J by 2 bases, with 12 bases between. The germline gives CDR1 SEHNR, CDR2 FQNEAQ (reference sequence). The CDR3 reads CASSLALGGPTDTQYF. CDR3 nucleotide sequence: TGTGCCAGCAGCTTAGCTTTGGGGGGCCCCACAGATACGCAGTATTTT.

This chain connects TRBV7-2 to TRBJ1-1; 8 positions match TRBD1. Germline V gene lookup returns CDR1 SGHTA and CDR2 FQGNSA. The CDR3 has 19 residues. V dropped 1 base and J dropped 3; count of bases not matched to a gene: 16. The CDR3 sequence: CASSLDGGPSATGDTEAFF. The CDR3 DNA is TGTGCCAGCAGCTTAGATGGGGGGCCCTCGGCGACAGGGGACACTGAAGCTTTCTTT.

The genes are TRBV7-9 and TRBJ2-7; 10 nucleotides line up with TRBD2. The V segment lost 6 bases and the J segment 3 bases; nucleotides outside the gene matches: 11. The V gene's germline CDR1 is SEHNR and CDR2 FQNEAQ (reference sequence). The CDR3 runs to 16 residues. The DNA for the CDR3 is TGTGCCAGCAGTGGCTCCAGCGGGAGGGAGTTCTACGAGCAGTACTTC. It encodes CASSGSSGREFYEQYF.

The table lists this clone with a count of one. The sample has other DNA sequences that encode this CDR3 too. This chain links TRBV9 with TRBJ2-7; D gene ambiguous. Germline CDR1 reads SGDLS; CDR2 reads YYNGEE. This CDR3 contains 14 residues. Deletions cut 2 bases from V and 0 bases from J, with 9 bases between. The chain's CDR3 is CASSVGGSSYEQYF. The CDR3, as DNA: TGTGCCAGCAGCGTCGGCGGTAGCTCCTACGAGCAGTACTTC. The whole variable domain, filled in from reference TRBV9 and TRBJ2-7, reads DSGVTQTPKHLITATGQRVTLRCSPRSGDLSVYWYQQSLDQGLQFLIQYYNGEERAKGNILERFSAQQFPDLHSELNLSSLELGDSALYFCASSVGGSSYEQYFGPGTRLTVT.

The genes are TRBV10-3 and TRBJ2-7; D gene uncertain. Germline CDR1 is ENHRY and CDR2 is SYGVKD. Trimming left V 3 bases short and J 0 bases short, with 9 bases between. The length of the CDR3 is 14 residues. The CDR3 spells CAISEPQDSYEQYF. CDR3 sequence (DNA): TGTGCCATCAGTGAACCTCAGGACTCCTACGAGCAGTACTTC.

For the CDR3, the DNA is TGTGCCAGCAGCGGAGGGGCAAAAAACATATACTATGGCTACACCTTC. Translated, it gives CASSGGAKNIYYGYTF. The chain employs TRBV11-2 and TRBJ1-2; D possibly corresponds to TRBD1 (5 bases). Germline V gene sequence: CDR1 SGHAT, CDR2 FQNNGV. Trimming pared 5 bases from V and 3 bases from J, leaving 19 bases between. The CDR3 runs to 16 residues.

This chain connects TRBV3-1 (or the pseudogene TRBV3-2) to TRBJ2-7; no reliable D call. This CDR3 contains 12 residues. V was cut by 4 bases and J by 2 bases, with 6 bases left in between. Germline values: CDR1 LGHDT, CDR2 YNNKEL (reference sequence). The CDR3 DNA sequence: TGTGCCAGCAGCCCGTCTACCTACGAGCAGTACTTC. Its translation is CASSPSTYEQYF.

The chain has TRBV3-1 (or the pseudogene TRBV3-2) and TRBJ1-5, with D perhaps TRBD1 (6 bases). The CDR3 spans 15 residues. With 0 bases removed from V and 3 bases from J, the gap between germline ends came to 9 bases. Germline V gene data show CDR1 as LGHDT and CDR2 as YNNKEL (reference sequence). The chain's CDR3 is CASSQDRGYNQPQHF. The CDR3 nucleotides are TGTGCCAGCAGCCAAGACAGGGGTTACAATCAGCCCCAGCATTTT.

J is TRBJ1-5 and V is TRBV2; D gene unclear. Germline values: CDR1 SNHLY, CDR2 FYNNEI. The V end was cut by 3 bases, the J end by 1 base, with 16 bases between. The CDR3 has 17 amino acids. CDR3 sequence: CASSESVGRLSNQPQHF. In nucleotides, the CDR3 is TGTGCCAGCAGTGAGTCCGTCGGTAGACTAAGCAATCAGCCCCAGCATTTT.

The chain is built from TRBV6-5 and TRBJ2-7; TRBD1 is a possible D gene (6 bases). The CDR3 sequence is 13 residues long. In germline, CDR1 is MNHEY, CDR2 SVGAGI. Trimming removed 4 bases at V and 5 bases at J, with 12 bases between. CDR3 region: CASSSHTGNEQYF. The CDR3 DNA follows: TGTGCCAGCAGTTCCCATACAGGGAACGAGCAGTACTTC.

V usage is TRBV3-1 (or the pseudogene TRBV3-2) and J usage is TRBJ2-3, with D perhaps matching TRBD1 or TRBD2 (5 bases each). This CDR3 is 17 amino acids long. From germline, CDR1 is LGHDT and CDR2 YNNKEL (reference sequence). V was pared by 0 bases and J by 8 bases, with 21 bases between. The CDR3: CASSQDPVWGPRGTQYF. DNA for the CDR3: TGTGCCAGCAGCCAAGATCCGGTTTGGGGTCCGAGGGGTACGCAGTATTTT.

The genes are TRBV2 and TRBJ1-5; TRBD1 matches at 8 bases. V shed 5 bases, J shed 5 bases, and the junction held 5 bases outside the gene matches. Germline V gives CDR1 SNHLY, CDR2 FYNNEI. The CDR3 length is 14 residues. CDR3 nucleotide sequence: TGTGCCAGCAGTCTACAGGGGGAGGATCAGCCCCAGCATTTT. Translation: CASSLQGEDQPQHF.

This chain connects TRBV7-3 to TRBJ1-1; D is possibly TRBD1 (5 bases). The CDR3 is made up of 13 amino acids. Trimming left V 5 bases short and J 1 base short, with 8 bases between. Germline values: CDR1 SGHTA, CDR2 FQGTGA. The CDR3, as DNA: TGTGCCAGCAGCGCGGGGGGGAACACTGAAGCTTTCTTT. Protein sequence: CASSAGGNTEAFF.

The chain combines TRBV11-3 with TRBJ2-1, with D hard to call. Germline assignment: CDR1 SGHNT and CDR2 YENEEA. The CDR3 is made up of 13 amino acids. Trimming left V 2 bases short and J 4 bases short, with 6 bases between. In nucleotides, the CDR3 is TGTGCCAGCAGCTTAAAAGCGTACAATGAGCAGTTCTTC. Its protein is CASSLKAYNEQFF.

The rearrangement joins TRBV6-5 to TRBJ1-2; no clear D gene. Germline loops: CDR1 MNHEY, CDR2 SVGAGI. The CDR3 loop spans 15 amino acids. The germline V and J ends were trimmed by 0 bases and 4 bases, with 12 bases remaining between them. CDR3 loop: CASSYSGGSFYGYTF. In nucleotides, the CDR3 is TGTGCCAGCAGTTACTCCGGAGGGAGCTTCTATGGCTACACCTTC.

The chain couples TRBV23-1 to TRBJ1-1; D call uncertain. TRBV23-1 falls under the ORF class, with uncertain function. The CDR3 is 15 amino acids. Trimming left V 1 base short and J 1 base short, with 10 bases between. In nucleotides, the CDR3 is TGCGCCAGCAGTCAATTGAGAGGCCAGAACACTGAAGCTTTCTTT. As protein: CASSQLRGQNTEAFF.

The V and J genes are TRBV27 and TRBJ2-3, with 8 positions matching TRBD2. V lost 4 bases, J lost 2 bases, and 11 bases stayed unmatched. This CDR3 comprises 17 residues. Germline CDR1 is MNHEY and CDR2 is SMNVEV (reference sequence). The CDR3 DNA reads TGTGCCAGCAGTTCCCCGGGACTAGGGATAAACACAGATACGCAGTATTTT. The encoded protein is CASSSPGLGINTDTQYF.

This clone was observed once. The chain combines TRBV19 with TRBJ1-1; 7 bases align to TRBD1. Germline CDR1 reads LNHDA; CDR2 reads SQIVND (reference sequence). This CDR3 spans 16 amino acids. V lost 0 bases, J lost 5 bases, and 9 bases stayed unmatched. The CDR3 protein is CASSIDPFDRVTEAFF. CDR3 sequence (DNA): TGTGCCAGTAGTATAGATCCGTTCGACAGGGTAACTGAAGCTTTCTTT.

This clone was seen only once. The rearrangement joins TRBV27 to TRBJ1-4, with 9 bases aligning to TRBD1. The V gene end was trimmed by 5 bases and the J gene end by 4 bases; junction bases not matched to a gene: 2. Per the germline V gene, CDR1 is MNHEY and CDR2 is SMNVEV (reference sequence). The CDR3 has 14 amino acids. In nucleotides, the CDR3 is TGTGCCAGCAGTAGGACAGGGGATAATGAAAAACTGTTTTTT. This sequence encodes CASSRTGDNEKLFF.

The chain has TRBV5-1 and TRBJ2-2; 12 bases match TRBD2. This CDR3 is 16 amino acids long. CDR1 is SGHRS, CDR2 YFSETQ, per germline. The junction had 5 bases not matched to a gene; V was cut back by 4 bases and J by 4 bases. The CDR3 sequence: CASSPTTSGGTGELFF. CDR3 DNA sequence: TGCGCCAGCAGCCCAACGACTAGCGGGGGCACCGGGGAGCTGTTTTTT.

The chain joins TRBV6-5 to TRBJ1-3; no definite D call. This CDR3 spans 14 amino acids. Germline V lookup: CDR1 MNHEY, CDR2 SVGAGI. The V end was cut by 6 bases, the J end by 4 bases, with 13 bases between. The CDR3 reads CASSDREHGNTIYF. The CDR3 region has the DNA TGTGCCAGCAGCGATCGAGAGCACGGAAACACCATATATTTT.

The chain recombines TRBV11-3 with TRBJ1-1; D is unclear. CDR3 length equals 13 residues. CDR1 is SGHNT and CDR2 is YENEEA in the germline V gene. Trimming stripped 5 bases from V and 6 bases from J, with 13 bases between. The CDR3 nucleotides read TGTGCCAGCAGCATTTCGACCGCCTCTGAAGCTTTCTTT. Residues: CASSISTASEAFF. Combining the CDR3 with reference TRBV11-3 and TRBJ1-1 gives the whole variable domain EAGVVQSPRYKIIEKKQPVAFWCNPISGHNTLYWYLQNLGQGPELLIRYENEEAVDDSQLPKDRFSAERLKGVDSTLKIQPAELGDSAVYLCASSISTASEAFFGQGTRLTVV.

The DNA of the CDR3 is TGCGCCAGCAGCCAAGATAGGTCCGGGACAGGGTTTTATAACTATGGCTACACCTTC. The encoded protein is CASSQDRSGTGFYNYGYTF. The V and J genes are TRBV4-3 and TRBJ1-2, with TRBD1 matching over 9 bases. Trimming at V came to 0 bases and at J to 1 base, leaving 12 bases not matched to a gene. CDR1 is LGHNA, CDR2 YSLEER, per germline. The CDR3 runs 19 residues.